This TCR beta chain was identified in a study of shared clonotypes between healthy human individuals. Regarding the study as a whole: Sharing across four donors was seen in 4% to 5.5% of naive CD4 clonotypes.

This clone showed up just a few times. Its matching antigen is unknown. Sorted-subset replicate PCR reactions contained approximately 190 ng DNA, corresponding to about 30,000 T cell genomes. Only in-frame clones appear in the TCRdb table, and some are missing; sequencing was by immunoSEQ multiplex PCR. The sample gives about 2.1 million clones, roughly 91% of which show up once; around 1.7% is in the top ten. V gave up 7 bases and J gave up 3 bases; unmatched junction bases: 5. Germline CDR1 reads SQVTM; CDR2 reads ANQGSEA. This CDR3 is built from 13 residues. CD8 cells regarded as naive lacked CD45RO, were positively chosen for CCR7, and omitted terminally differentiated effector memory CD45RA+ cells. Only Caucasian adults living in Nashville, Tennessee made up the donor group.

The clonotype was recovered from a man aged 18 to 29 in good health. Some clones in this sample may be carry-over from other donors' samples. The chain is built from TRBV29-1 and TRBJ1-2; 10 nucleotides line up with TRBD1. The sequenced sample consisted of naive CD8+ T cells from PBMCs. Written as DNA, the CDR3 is TGCAGCGGGGTGACAGGGGGCGACTATGGCTACACCTTC. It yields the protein CSGVTGGDYGYTF.